A selection of T cell receptor beta chains follows, all from one sample in a study of CD8+CD57+ T cells in acquired aplastic anemia. From the reads, TCRdb called clonotypes with MiXCR, one entry per CDR3 protein. Counted here are a few hundred thousand distinct CDR3 sequences, approximately 60% occurring once; the ten biggest clones make up 25% to 30%. What was sequenced was sorted CD4+, CD8+, or CD8+CD57+ T cells (not recorded which) from PBMCs. These TCRs come from a human donor in good health. The CDR3 runs from the conserved cysteine through the conserved F or W. A D gene is named only where the DNA matches it firmly. Clone sizes are given selectively: once, few, many, or a class where the clone is expanded.

TRBV20-1,TRBJ2-1,TRBD1,NA,CSATDMDRGVPPGEQFF,TGCAGTGCTACCGACATGGACAGGGGGGTCCCTCCGGGCGAGCAGTTCTTC
TRBV10-3,TRBJ2-1,NA,few,CAISTGNEQFF,TGTGCCATCAGTACAGGAAATGAGCAGTTCTTC
TRBV14,TRBJ2-3,NA,NA,CASSQADTQYF,TGTGCCAGCAGCCAAGCAGATACGCAGTATTTT
TRBV7-9,TRBJ2-3,NA,NA,CASSLNSDTQYF,TGTGCCAGCAGCTTAAATAGTGATACGCAGTATTTT
TRBV7-8,TRBJ2-5,TRBD2,NA,CDSSPAGGPVETQYF,TGTGACAGCAGCCCGGCGGGAGGGCCAGTGGAGACCCAGTACTTC
TRBV7-6,TRBJ2-5,NA,few,CASSLRASEETQYF,TGTGCCAGCAGCTTACGGGCTAGCGAAGAGACCCAGTACTTC
TRBV9,TRBJ2-7,TRBD2,many,CASSVEEREGHEQYF,TGTGCCAGCAGCGTAGAAGAGCGGGAGGGCCACGAGCAGTACTTC
TRBV7-2,TRBJ2-7,NA,NA,CASSSSRDFYEQYF,TGTGCCAGCAGCTCAAGCCGGGACTTTTACGAGCAGTACTTC
TRBV11-2,TRBJ2-1,TRBD2,many,CASSLVAGEYYNEQFF,TGTGCCAGCAGCTTAGTGGCGGGAGAATACTACAATGAGCAGTTCTTC
TRBV7-9,TRBJ2-7,NA,NA,CASRLPSSYEQYF,TGTGCCAGCAGACTCCCGAGCTCCTACGAGCAGTACTTC
TRBV29-1,TRBJ1-2,TRBD1,once,CSAGQAYNYGYTF,TGCAGCGCTGGACAGGCGTATAACTATGGCTACACCTTC
TRBV20-1,TRBJ2-7,TRBD2,once,CSARDPSGGGPSYEQYF,TGCAGTGCTAGAGATCCCTCGGGCGGGGGGCCATCCTACGAGCAGTACTTC
TRBV7-6,TRBJ2-1,NA,many,CASSSDLSHEQFF,TGTGCCAGCAGCTCAGATCTAAGTCATGAGCAGTTCTTC
TRBV5-5,TRBJ1-1,NA,NA,CASSPGVETEAFF,TGTGCCAGCAGCCCAGGGGTCGAGACTGAAGCTTTCTTT
TRBV27,TRBJ2-7,NA,many,CASRVGDYEQYF,TGTGCCAGCAGAGTCGGAGACTACGAGCAGTACTTC
TRBV29-1,TRBJ2-1,NA,NA,CSVGERNEQFF,TGCAGCGTTGGGGAGAGGAATGAGCAGTTCTTC
TRBV7-2,TRBJ2-1,NA,NA,CASSLGASYEQFF,TGTGCCAGCAGCTTAGGGGCTAGTTATGAGCAGTTCTTC
TRBV24-1,TRBJ1-2,NA,few,CATSGTQGKGYGYTF,TGTGCCACCAGTGGAACACAAGGAAAGGGCTATGGCTACACCTTC
TRBV9,TRBJ2-1,NA,many,CASSLRTGPNSYNEQFF,TGTGCCAGCAGCTTAAGAACAGGGCCGAACTCCTACAATGAGCAGTTCTTC
TRBV9,TRBJ1-2,NA,many,CASSHTGGAEGYTF,TGTGCCAGCAGCCATACCGGAGGGGCTGAAGGCTACACCTTC
TRBV15,TRBJ2-7,TRBD2,NA,CATSRAASGSYEQYF,TGTGCCACCAGCAGAGCGGCTAGCGGGTCCTACGAGCAGTACTTC
TRBV19,TRBJ2-4,NA,many,CASSIGSLAKNIQYF,TGTGCCAGTAGTATTGGAAGTCTAGCCAAAAACATTCAGTACTTC
TRBV24-1,TRBJ1-3,TRBD1,few,CATRVQGGRVSGNTIYF,TGTGCCACCAGGGTACAAGGGGGCCGCGTCTCTGGAAACACCATATATTTT
TRBV29-1,TRBJ2-5,TRBD1,NA,CSVEGQGAGETQYF,TGCAGCGTTGAGGGACAGGGGGCGGGAGAGACCCAGTACTTC
TRBV20-1,TRBJ1-1,TRBD1,NA,CSARGAGGYYNEAFF,TGCAGTGCTAGGGGCGCAGGGGGCTACTACAATGAAGCTTTCTTT
TRBV27,TRBJ2-4,TRBD2,NA,CASSLSSGLSGSRGIQYF,TGTGCCAGCAGTTTATCTTCGGGCCTTAGCGGGAGCCGTGGCATTCAGTACTTC
TRBV27,TRBJ2-1,NA,NA,CASSPGTYNEQFF,TGTGCCAGCAGTCCGGGCACCTACAATGAGCAGTTCTTC
TRBV19,TRBJ2-2,TRBD1,once,CASTTDRGGELFF,TGTGCCAGTACCACCGACAGGGGAGGGGAGCTGTTTTTT
TRBV7-9,TRBJ2-7,TRBD1,NA,CATGQAYEQYF,TGCGCGACGGGACAGGCTTACGAGCAGTACTTC
TRBV9,TRBJ1-4,NA,NA,CASSVGRGREKLFF,TGTGCCAGCAGCGTAGGCCGGGGGAGGGAAAAACTGTTTTTT
TRBV20-1,TRBJ2-7,TRBD2,NA,CSARVPLAGQCEQYF,TGCAGTGCTAGAGTGCCCCTAGCGGGCCAGTGCGAGCAGTACTTC
TRBV9,TRBJ1-1,TRBD1,NA,CASSVGQTEAFF,TGTGCCAGCAGCGTGGGACAGACTGAAGCTTTCTTT
TRBV4-2,TRBJ1-6,TRBD1,many,CASSAGTGEFSPLHF,TGTGCCAGCAGCGCCGGGACAGGCGAATTTTCACCCCTCCACTTT